Listed here are 29 T cell receptor beta chains from one sample, sequenced in a study of shared clonotypes between healthy human individuals. Sequenced by immunoSEQ multiplex PCR; TCRdb stores in-frame clones only, minus some. The sample includes about 520,000 clones, roughly 80% of them seen just once. The sequenced material came from PBMCs. Receptors were obtained from a woman aged 40 to 55 in good health. Some clones in this sample may be carry-over from other donors' samples.

The chain recombines TRBV28 with TRBJ2-7; the D gene is possibly TRBD2 (5 bases). The V end lost 7 bases, the J end lost 5 bases, and 21 bases lay between the germline ends. The CDR3 contains 15 residues. Germline V lookup: CDR1 MDHEN, CDR2 SYDVKM. The CDR3 DNA is TGTGCCAGCAACTCAGGTGGCGGGTTTGGGAACGAGCAGTACTTC. Translating it yields CASNSGGGFGNEQYF.

The chain uses TRBV11-2 and TRBJ1-1, with 7 nucleotides matching TRBD1. Losses at the gene ends were 5 bases for V and 0 bases for J; bases not matched to a gene: 6. Looked up from germline, CDR1 is SGHAT and CDR2 is FQNNGV. CDR3 size: 15 residues. The CDR3 DNA sequence: TGTGCCAGCAGCCCCAGGGACAGATTGAACACTGAAGCTTTCTTT. Translation: CASSPRDRLNTEAFF.

V usage is TRBV5-1 and J usage is TRBJ2-2; D is uncertain. The CDR3 runs 15 residues. Germline V lookup: CDR1 SGHRS, CDR2 YFSETQ. The V end lost 0 bases, the J end lost 2 bases, and 8 bases lay between the germline ends. The CDR3 region is CASSLGSANTGELFF. CDR3 in DNA: TGCGCCAGCAGCTTGGGAAGCGCTAACACCGGGGAGCTGTTTTTT.

This chain links TRBV28 with TRBJ2-3; D remains unclear. Germline lookup yields CDR1 MDHEN and CDR2 SYDVKM. Deletions cut 3 bases from V and 2 bases from J, with 6 bases between. The CDR3 is 13 residues long. DNA of the CDR3: TGTGCCAGCAGTTTGCACATCACAGATACGCAGTATTTT. This sequence encodes CASSLHITDTQYF.

This rearrangement joins TRBV2 to TRBJ2-1; 9 positions match TRBD2. Trimming removed 3 bases from V and 9 bases from J; junction bases left unmatched: 9. Germline CDR1 reads SNHLY; CDR2 reads FYNNEI. CDR3 length: 15 residues. The CDR3 here is CASSDWREGSSEQFF. In DNA form, the CDR3 reads TGTGCCAGCAGTGATTGGCGGGAGGGTTCTAGTGAGCAGTTCTTC.

V is TRBV19 and J is TRBJ2-1, with 10 bases matching TRBD2. The length of the CDR3 is 21 residues. V gave up 5 bases and J gave up 7 bases; unmatched junction bases: 26. CDR1 and CDR2 (germline): LNHDA, SQIVND (reference sequence). The CDR3 sequence: CASSFLRDRWQSGRAVNEQFF. CDR3 DNA: TGTGCCAGTAGTTTCCTCCGGGACAGGTGGCAAAGCGGGAGGGCCGTGAATGAGCAGTTCTTC.

The chain carries TRBV9 and TRBJ2-1; 8 bases agree with TRBD2. Germline CDR1 reads SGDLS; CDR2 reads YYNGEE. This CDR3 is 17 amino acids long. V shed 3 bases, J shed 7 bases, and the junction held 15 bases outside the gene matches. The CDR3 DNA follows: TGTGCCAGCAGCGGAAAGCTTGGCGGGAGGTCCCCAAATGAGCAGTTCTTC. Translated: CASSGKLGGRSPNEQFF.

The CDR3 sequence is CASSQRGGRTGELFF. The DNA of the CDR3 is TGTGCCAGCAGCCAGAGAGGAGGACGCACCGGGGAGCTGTTTTTT. This chain joins TRBV4-2 and TRBJ2-2; TRBD2 is a possible D gene (5 bases). Germline loops: CDR1 LGHNA, CDR2 YNFKEQ. Trimming left V 3 bases short and J 4 bases short, with 12 bases between. The length of the CDR3 is 15 residues.

J is TRBJ2-5 and V is TRBV21-1. TRBV21-1 is given as a pseudogene. The CDR3 runs to 13 residues. CDR3 nucleotides: TGTGCCAGCAGCAAATCCGGGCGGGAGACCCAGTACTTC. This codes for CASSKSGRETQYF.

This clone turned up a few times. Compared with germline, one end of the junction differs, possibly owing to a read error. V gene TRBV7-7 combines with J gene TRBJ2-5; TRBD2 matches 9 bases. Germline V gives CDR1 SSHAT, CDR2 FNYEAQ (reference sequence). The CDR3 contains 14 residues. The DNA for the CDR3 is TGTGCTAGCAGCTCGGGACTAGCCCGGGAGACCCAGTACTTC. Its translation: CASSSGLARETQYF.

The V gene is TRBV27, the J gene TRBJ2-1; D is ambiguous. This CDR3 contains 15 residues. CDR1 MNHEY and CDR2 SMNVEV come from the germline V gene (reference sequence). The V and J ends lost 6 bases and 2 bases respectively, with 14 bases between them. The CDR3 DNA follows: TGTGCCAGCAGCTTAGTTCCAGAGGCCTACAATGAGCAGTTCTTC. Protein: CASSLVPEAYNEQFF.

This chain uses TRBV5-1 with TRBJ2-5; TRBD1 matches 8 bases. CDR1 and CDR2 (germline): SGHRS, YFSETQ. The ends lost 0 bases at V and 4 bases at J; junction bases unmatched: 5. This CDR3 is built from 15 residues. This CDR3 reads CASSLGQGNRETQYF. The DNA of the CDR3 is TGCGCCAGCAGCTTGGGACAGGGGAACAGAGAGACCCAGTACTTC.

The V call is TRBV6-6, the J call TRBJ2-5; tentatively, D is TRBD1 (5 bases). This CDR3 has 13 residues. Germline V gives CDR1 MNHNY, CDR2 SVGAGI (reference sequence). V was pared by 8 bases and J by 5 bases, with 15 bases between. This chain's CDR3 is CASSGPQGETQYF. The CDR3 region has the DNA TGTGCCAGCTCAGGGCCCCAAGGGGAGACCCAGTACTTC.

The rearrangement joins TRBV5-1 to TRBJ1-4; no clear D gene. The ends were cut back, 4 bases at V and 0 bases at J, with 7 bases in the middle. CDR1 and CDR2 (germline): SGHRS, YFSETQ. This CDR3 comprises 14 residues. The CDR3 protein is CASSNEATNEKLFF. The CDR3, as DNA: TGCGCCAGCAGCAACGAAGCAACTAATGAAAAACTGTTTTTT.

This sequence joins TRBV27 and TRBJ1-5, with 10 bases matching TRBD1. Germline lookup yields CDR1 MNHEY and CDR2 SMNVEV (reference sequence). The CDR3 spans 14 residues. The V gene end was trimmed by 6 bases and the J gene end by 7 bases; junction bases not matched to a gene: 6. The chain's CDR3 is CASSLDRGLQPQHF. The CDR3 DNA follows: TGTGCCAGCAGCCTTGACAGGGGGCTCCAGCCCCAGCATTTT.

To note about this clone: A much larger clone differs by one base, so this may be a read error. The same CDR3 also results from other DNA sequences found in this sample. The genes are TRBV30 and TRBJ1-2; D uncertain. Per the germline V gene, CDR1 is GTSNPN and CDR2 is SVGIG (reference sequence). The CDR3 has 10 residues. In nucleotides, the CDR3 is TGCGCCTGGAACGACTATGGCTACACCTTC. Protein: CAWNDYGYTF.

This clone has a single count. This chain uses TRBV7-2 with TRBJ1-5; D is unresolved. V gave up 2 bases and J gave up 7 bases, with 9 bases separating them. The CDR3 runs to 13 residues. The germline V gene has CDR1 SGHTA and CDR2 FQGNSA. The CDR3 protein is CASSLSGWQPQHF. Here the CDR3 DNA reads TGTGCCAGCAGCTTATCCGGGTGGCAGCCCCAGCATTTT.

V usage is TRBV5-1 and J usage is TRBJ2-3, with D hard to call. V was pared by 0 bases and J by 5 bases, with 10 bases between. The CDR3 is made up of 14 amino acids. Germline loops: CDR1 SGHRS, CDR2 YFSETQ. The CDR3 bases are TGCGCCAGCAGCTTGGGTATAGGGAAAGATACGCAGTATTTT. It translates to CASSLGIGKDTQYF.

The chain is built from TRBV28 and TRBJ1-5; unclear D gene. This CDR3 region has 15 residues. Germline V lookup: CDR1 MDHEN, CDR2 SYDVKM. The V gene lost 6 bases and the J gene lost 4 bases, with 16 bases spanning the gap. Here the CDR3 reads CASSTVKWRNQPQHF. CDR3 coding DNA: TGTGCCAGCAGCACTGTCAAATGGAGGAATCAGCCCCAGCATTTT.

For this clone: The same CDR3 arises from other DNA sequences in this sample as well. The chain joins TRBV5-1 to TRBJ2-5; 8 nucleotides line up with TRBD1. V was clipped by 0 bases and J by 1 base; unmatched bases: 5. The CDR3 consists of 16 residues. Germline V gene lookup returns CDR1 SGHRS and CDR2 YFSETQ. For the CDR3, the DNA is TGCGCCAGCAGCTTGGGGGGACAGGCGTCCCAAGAGACCCAGTACTTC. This gives the protein CASSLGGQASQETQYF.

The chain combines TRBV28 with TRBJ2-6, with D possibly TRBD1 on 6 matching bases. Germline V gene sequence: CDR1 MDHEN, CDR2 SYDVKM. CDR3 length equals 17 residues. V was trimmed by 4 bases and J by 1 base, leaving 14 bases between them. The CDR3 here is CASSSGSTGSGANVLTF. The CDR3 nucleotides are TGTGCCAGCAGTTCGGGCTCAACAGGGTCTGGGGCCAACGTCCTGACTTTC.

The J gene is TRBJ2-7, the V gene TRBV28; TRBD2 agrees at 8 bases. V lost 11 bases and J lost 3; bases outside the gene matches: 9. Per germline, CDR1 MDHEN and CDR2 SYDVKM. The CDR3 loop spans 13 amino acids. CDR3 sequence reads: CAAEGREDYEQYF. DNA for the CDR3: TGTGCCGCTGAGGGGCGGGAGGACTACGAGCAGTACTTC.

In DNA form, the CDR3 reads TGCGCCAGCAGCCGTGGTACAGGGGAGAACACTGAAGCTTTCTTT. Translation gives CASSRGTGENTEAFF. V usage is TRBV5-1 and J usage is TRBJ1-1; 7 bases line up with TRBD1. Germline trimming cut 4 bases from V and 1 base from J; bases unmatched to any gene: 7. Germline V gene data show CDR1 as SGHRS and CDR2 as YFSETQ. This CDR3 region has 15 residues.

This chain links TRBV11-1 with TRBJ2-2, with TRBD2 matching over 8 bases. Germline CDR1 and CDR2: SGHAT and FQDESV (reference sequence). V shed 4 bases, J shed 1 base, and the junction held 2 bases outside the gene matches. This CDR3 is 15 amino acids long. CDR3 loop: CASSSSGLNTGELFF. CDR3 coding DNA: TGTGCCAGCAGCTCTAGCGGGTTGAACACCGGGGAGCTGTTTTTT.

The chain uses TRBV5-1 and TRBJ1-2; D gene uncertain. The V end was cut by 1 base, the J end by 0 bases, with 4 bases between. The V gene's germline CDR1 is SGHRS and CDR2 YFSETQ. CDR3 length: 13 amino acids. The CDR3 DNA reads TGCGCCAGCAGCTTGACACCTAACTATGGCTACACCTTC. The encoded protein is CASSLTPNYGYTF.

The chain joins TRBV13 to TRBJ2-5; TRBD1 matches 10 bases. The trim removed 5 bases at V and 4 bases at J, leaving 10 bases unmatched. Looked up from germline, CDR1 is PRHDT and CDR2 is FYEKMQ (reference sequence). This CDR3 has 16 amino acids. The CDR3 DNA follows: TGTGCCAGCAGCCTAAACCTGGACAGGGGGAGAGAGACCCAGTACTTC. Protein: CASSLNLDRGRETQYF.

V and J are TRBV5-1 and TRBJ1-1; D not certain. V lost 4 bases and J 1 base, leaving 8 bases between the germline ends. CDR1 and CDR2 (germline): SGHRS, YFSETQ. The CDR3 sequence is 13 residues long. CDR3 DNA sequence: TGCGCCAGCAGCCCGCCGGCGAACACTGAAGCTTTCTTT. Encoded protein: CASSPPANTEAFF.

The V call is TRBV6-4, the J call TRBJ2-3; perhaps D is TRBD1 or TRBD2 (5 bases each). Germline assignment: CDR1 MRHNA and CDR2 SNTAGT. The ends were cut back, 4 bases at V and 2 bases at J, with 22 bases in the middle. The CDR3 is 18 amino acids. The CDR3 DNA reads TGTGCCAGCAGTGTTCCCTCCCGGGACGGCCTCGCCACAGATACGCAGTATTTT. As protein: CASSVPSRDGLATDTQYF.

The chain has TRBV19 and TRBJ2-7, with TRBD2 as a possible D gene (6 bases). V dropped 4 bases and J dropped 0 bases, with 10 bases sitting between them. The CDR3 is 14 residues long. Germline loops: CDR1 LNHDA, CDR2 SQIVND (reference sequence). The CDR3 loop reads CASSTSESSYEQYF. The CDR3 nucleotides are TGTGCCAGTAGTACTAGCGAAAGCTCCTACGAGCAGTACTTC.